These 26 T cell receptor beta chains came from one sample sequenced in a study of blood T cell repertoires in COVID-19. The table came from immunoSEQ multiplex PCR; TCRdb's copy has only in-frame clones and leaves some out. The sample yields around 300,000 clones, over 75% seen once. Material: PBMCs or T cells enriched from blood (not recorded which). These receptors were obtained from a young man who had recovered from COVID-19.

This rearrangement joins TRBV7-6 to TRBJ1-5; D gene uncertain. Germline values: CDR1 SGHVS, CDR2 FNYEAQ. This CDR3 is 13 amino acids long. V gave up 5 bases and J gave up 5 bases, with 10 bases separating them. The CDR3 here is CASSRDIDQPQHF. In DNA, the CDR3 is TGTGCCAGCAGCCGAGACATCGATCAGCCCCAGCATTTT.

Written as DNA, the CDR3 is TGTGCCAGCAGCCTCTACAGAGAGCAGTACTTC. It yields the protein CASSLYREQYF. The V and J genes are TRBV5-4 and TRBJ2-7; D is unresolved. V gave up 4 bases and J gave up 7 bases, with 9 bases separating them. Germline lookup yields CDR1 SGHNT and CDR2 YYREEE (reference sequence). There are 11 residues in the CDR3. The full variable domain, with the rest looked up from reference TRBV5-4 and TRBJ2-7, is ETGVTQSPTHLIKTRGQQVTLRCSSQSGHNTVSWYQQALGQGPQFIFQYYREEENGRGNFPPRFSGLQFPNYSSELNVNALELDDSALYLCASSLYREQYFGPGTRLTVT.

The CDR3 spells CASSSTGGNGYTF. In DNA, the CDR3 is TGTGCCAGCAGCTCTACAGGGGGGAATGGCTACACCTTC. The chain recombines TRBV12-3 or TRBV12-4 with TRBJ1-2, with 8 bases lining up with TRBD1. The CDR3 loop spans 13 amino acids. J lost 6 bases, V lost 6 bases, and 6 bases had no gene match.

This chain uses TRBV7-9 with TRBJ1-2; D might be TRBD1 (6 bases). Trimming took 7 bases from V and 2 from J, leaving 17 bases between them. The germline gives CDR1 SEHNR, CDR2 FQNEAQ (reference sequence). This CDR3 contains 15 residues. The CDR3 sequence: CASTGGGLLNYGYTF. The CDR3 DNA is TGTGCCAGCACCGGCGGGGGGCTCCTAAACTATGGCTACACCTTC.

Notes on this clone: The sample carries other DNA sequences with the same CDR3. The chain is built from TRBV11-2 and TRBJ2-2, with D possibly being TRBD1 (6 bases). Germline CDR1 reads SGHAT; CDR2 reads FQNNGV. Trimming shortened V by 1 base and J by 6 bases, and 9 bases separated the two germline ends. CDR3 length: 14 residues. The CDR3 protein is CASSLGQVPGELFF. CDR3 DNA: TGTGCCAGCAGCTTAGGACAGGTTCCCGGGGAGCTGTTTTTT.

This clone was seen a single time. This sample includes further DNA sequences coding for the same CDR3. The chain has TRBV5-6 and TRBJ1-4; D gene uncertain. V lost 3 bases and J 0 bases, leaving 9 bases between the germline ends. Germline V gene data show CDR1 as SGHDT and CDR2 as YYEEEE. This CDR3 contains 15 residues. CDR3 in DNA: TGTGCCAGCAGCTCCGTGAGAGCAACTAATGAAAAACTGTTTTTT. Translating gives CASSSVRATNEKLFF.

This chain connects TRBV2 to TRBJ1-5, with 7 nucleotides matching TRBD1. The germline CDR1 and CDR2 sequences are SNHLY and FYNNEI. This CDR3 comprises 15 residues. The trim removed 4 bases at V and 3 bases at J, leaving 6 bases unmatched. This CDR3 is CASSAKTGSNQPQHF. Here the CDR3 DNA reads TGTGCCAGCAGTGCCAAGACAGGGTCCAATCAGCCCCAGCATTTT.

This chain uses TRBV5-1 with TRBJ2-3, with TRBD1 matching 8 bases. V trimming: 4 bases; J trimming: 3 bases; junction bases outside the gene matches: 10. Germline CDR1 reads SGHRS; CDR2 reads YFSETQ. The CDR3 sequence is 16 residues long. CDR3 nucleotide sequence: TGCGCCAGCAGCCGGACAGGGCTGAAAGGGACAGATACGCAGTATTTT. It is translated as CASSRTGLKGTDTQYF. The complete variable domain, with remaining parts taken from reference TRBV5-1 and TRBJ2-3, reads KAGVTQTPRYLIKTRGQQVTLSCSPISGHRSVSWYQQTPGQGLQFLFEYFSETQRNKGNFPGRFSGRQFSNSRSEMNVSTLELGDSALYLCASSRTGLKGTDTQYFGPGTRLTVL.

The V and J genes are TRBV12-3 or TRBV12-4 and TRBJ2-1, with a possible D match to TRBD1 (5 bases). The CDR3 is 13 amino acids. V was trimmed by 7 bases and J by 5 bases, leaving 12 bases between them. CDR3 sequence reads: CASMPQGNNEQFF. The CDR3 bases are TGTGCCAGCATGCCCCAGGGTAACAATGAGCAGTTCTTC.

This clone was picked up one time. Other nucleotide sequences in the sample specify the same CDR3. This chain links TRBV11-2 with TRBJ2-3; 8 bases align to TRBD2. The CDR3 length is 14 residues. CDR1 is SGHAT, CDR2 FQNNGV, per germline. Trimming at V came to 6 bases and at J to 4 bases, leaving 6 bases not matched to a gene. CDR3 nucleotides: TGTGCCAGCAGTCTAAATAGCGGGGCAGATACGCAGTATTTT. Amino acids: CASSLNSGADTQYF.

The chain employs TRBV6-6 and TRBJ2-2; TRBD1 might be the D (5 bases). Trimming stripped 6 bases from V and 5 bases from J, with 10 bases between. The CDR3 contains 13 residues. CDR1 MNHNY and CDR2 SVGAGI come from the germline V gene (reference sequence). The CDR3 loop is CASSQGRTGELFF. CDR3 bases: TGTGCCAGCAGCCAGGGTAGAACCGGGGAGCTGTTTTTT.

The chain combines TRBV19 with TRBJ1-2, with 8 positions matching TRBD1. Germline CDR1 is LNHDA and CDR2 is SQIVND (reference sequence). The V gene end was trimmed by 5 bases and the J gene end by 6 bases; junction bases not matched to a gene: 5. The CDR3 is made up of 13 amino acids. The CDR3 protein is CASSRQGSNGYTF. In nucleotides, the CDR3 is TGTGCCAGTAGTCGACAGGGGAGTAATGGCTACACCTTC.

The chain recombines TRBV28 with TRBJ1-3, with D possibly being TRBD1 (5 bases). Germline V gene sequence: CDR1 MDHEN, CDR2 SYDVKM. V was cut by 4 bases and J by 0 bases, with 10 bases left in between. The CDR3 is 15 residues long. The CDR3 coding sequence is TGTGCCAGCAGTTCGGGGGACGTCTCTGGAAACACCATATATTTT. Amino acid sequence: CASSSGDVSGNTIYF. Based on the CDR3 plus reference TRBV28 and TRBJ1-3, the full variable domain is DVKVTQSSRYLVKRTGEKVFLECVQDMDHENMFWYRQDPGLGLRLIYFSYDVKMKEKGDIPEGYSVSREKKERFSLILESASTNQTSMYLCASSSGDVSGNTIYFGEGSWLTVV.

DNA of the CDR3: TGTGCCAGCAGTGATTTCGCGGCGCGGCTAGCGGGGGGGCTCAATGAGCAGTTCTTC. Translating gives CASSDFAARLAGGLNEQFF. The rearrangement joins TRBV2 to TRBJ2-1, with 12 bases identical to TRBD2. Germline CDR1 SNHLY, CDR2 FYNNEI. This CDR3 spans 19 amino acids. V trimming: 3 bases; J trimming: 6 bases; junction bases outside the gene matches: 15.

V usage is TRBV30 and J usage is TRBJ1-4; 7 bases line up with TRBD1. With 8 bases clipped from V and 5 bases from J, the junction kept 8 bases outside the gene matches. The CDR3 runs 13 residues. Germline CDR1 reads GTSNPN; CDR2 reads SVGIG (reference sequence). CDR3 in DNA: TGTGCCGGGTCGGGACAGTTAAATGAAAAACTGTTTTTT. It encodes CAGSGQLNEKLFF. Using reference TRBV30 and TRBJ1-4 for the parts outside the CDR3, the full variable domain is SQTIHQWPATLVQPVGSPLSLECTVEGTSNPNLYWYRQAAGRGLQLLFYSVGIGQISSEVPQNLSASRPQDRQFILSSKKLLLSDSGFYLCAGSGQLNEKLFFGSGTQLSVL.

V gene TRBV11-3 combines with J gene TRBJ2-1, with D tentatively TRBD1 (6 bases). The length of the CDR3 is 16 residues. The germline V and J ends were trimmed by 0 bases and 3 bases, with 12 bases remaining between them. The germline V gene encodes CDR1 SGHNT and CDR2 YENEEA. CDR3 DNA sequence: TGTGCCAGCAGCTTAGATGGCAGGGGAAACTACAATGAGCAGTTCTTC. Its translation is CASSLDGRGNYNEQFF.

The chain uses TRBV5-1 and TRBJ2-2, with TRBD2 identical over 7 bases. The germline V gene has CDR1 SGHRS and CDR2 YFSETQ. This CDR3 spans 16 amino acids. Trimming cost V 0 bases and J 6 bases; bases outside gene matches: 8. The CDR3 sequence is CASSLASGGLSGELFF. DNA for the CDR3: TGCGCCAGCAGCTTGGCTTCGGGGGGTCTATCCGGGGAGCTGTTTTTT.

The chain uses TRBV3-1 (or the pseudogene TRBV3-2) and TRBJ2-7; 9 positions match TRBD1. Germline CDR1 is LGHDT and CDR2 is YNNKEL (reference sequence). Trimming took 1 base from V and 4 from J; bases not matched to a gene: 2. This CDR3 is built from 14 residues. CDR3: CASSQGDRVYEQYF. The CDR3, as DNA: TGTGCCAGCAGCCAAGGGGACAGGGTATACGAGCAGTACTTC.

The chain joins TRBV7-9 to TRBJ2-3, with 11 bases identical to TRBD1. The CDR3 is 15 amino acids. V lost 7 bases to trimming and J lost 6 bases; unmatched junction nucleotides: 9. Germline V lookup: CDR1 SEHNR, CDR2 FQNEAQ (reference sequence). The CDR3, as DNA: TGTGCCAGCACGCCGGGACAGGGGGTTGAGGATACGCAGTATTTT. Translated: CASTPGQGVEDTQYF.

This rearrangement joins TRBV5-1 to TRBJ1-1; 8 nucleotides align to TRBD1. CDR1 SGHRS and CDR2 YFSETQ come from the germline V gene. The CDR3 is made up of 15 amino acids. V was clipped by 3 bases and J by 2 bases; unmatched bases: 6. CDR3 DNA: TGCGCCAGCAGCTCGACAGGGGTACGAAACACTGAAGCTTTCTTT. Protein: CASSSTGVRNTEAFF.

The chain carries TRBV28 and TRBJ1-1; 7 bases align to TRBD1. V shed 5 bases and J 3 bases; nucleotides not matched to a gene: 9. Germline loops: CDR1 MDHEN, CDR2 SYDVKM. The CDR3 is 15 residues long. The CDR3 sequence is CASSPYRGLHTEAFF. CDR3 nucleotides: TGTGCCAGCAGTCCCTACAGGGGTCTCCACACTGAAGCTTTCTTT.

Concerning this clone: Within the sample, other DNA sequences also encode this same CDR3. The CDR3 region has the DNA TGTGCCAGCATACAGATAAACTATGGCTACACCTTC. This codes for CASIQINYGYTF. This sequence joins TRBV2 and TRBJ1-2, with D unclear. CDR3 length: 12 residues. CDR1 is SNHLY and CDR2 is FYNNEI in the germline V gene. V was shortened by 7 bases and J by 2 bases, with 8 bases between the two germline ends.

V gene TRBV5-6 combines with J gene TRBJ2-7, with 10 bases matching TRBD1. The germline CDR1 and CDR2 sequences are SGHDT and YYEEEE. With V trimmed by 3 bases and J by 2 bases, 5 bases remained unmatched. The length of the CDR3 is 15 residues. CDR3 residues: CASSSRTGGTYEQYF. CDR3 DNA sequence: TGTGCCAGCAGCTCCCGGACAGGGGGAACCTACGAGCAGTACTTC.

The table lists this clone with a few counts. This chain connects TRBV5-1 to TRBJ1-1; perhaps TRBD1 as D (6 bases). Trimming pared 5 bases from V and 7 bases from J, leaving 15 bases between. This CDR3 contains 13 residues. Per the germline V gene, CDR1 is SGHRS and CDR2 is YFSETQ. CDR3 sequence (DNA): TGCGCCAGCAGTTTGATAGGGGGTGGTGAAGCTTTCTTT. This codes for CASSLIGGGEAFF.

The rearrangement joins TRBV5-1 to TRBJ1-1; TRBD1 agrees at 11 bases. The CDR3 extends over 14 amino acids. With V trimmed by 4 bases and J by 6 bases, 5 bases remained unmatched. Germline CDR1 reads SGHRS; CDR2 reads YFSETQ. CDR3 sequence: CASSGKDRGPEAFF. The CDR3 bases are TGCGCCAGCAGCGGGAAGGACAGGGGGCCTGAAGCTTTCTTT.

The chain recombines TRBV11-2 with TRBJ1-6; TRBD1 aligns across 7 bases. The CDR3 is 14 amino acids. The J segment lost 4 bases and the V segment lost 6 bases, leaving 3 bases of the junction unmatched. CDR1 and CDR2 from the germline V gene are SGHAT and FQNNGV. DNA for the CDR3: TGTGCCAGCAGACCGGGACAGTATAATTCACCCCTCCACTTT. It encodes CASRPGQYNSPLHF.